This TCR beta chain was recorded in a study of regulatory T cells in long-lasting Graves disease. Looking at the study overall: The criterion for persistent Graves' disease was over 5 years of antithyroid drugs with positive TSH receptor antibodies.

Described time point: persistent/refractory GD, antithyroid drugs over 5 years with positive TRAb. PBMC-derived RNA was used for the TCR library. American Thyroid Association guidelines defined Graves' disease diagnosis. TCR beta libraries were built with iRepertoire HTBI primers and Arm-PCR of CDR3 regions. TCRdb ran MiXCR on the multiplex PCR reads and lists one entry per CDR3 protein. The sample lists 500,000 to 800,000 distinct CDR3 sequences, around 30% occurring once. Broader study findings: Patients with persistent Graves' had lower TCR diversity than newly diagnosed patients.

Note on this clonotype: Its antigen remains unknown.

This clonotype was obtained from a female donor with Graves disease. Sequencing was performed on peripheral blood mononuclear cells (PBMCs), taken when the disease was refractory, from a patient treated with antithyroid drugs.

CDR3 in amino acids: CSVAGIVATEAFF. The CDR3 DNA sequence: TGCAGCGTTGCGGGGATCGTTGCCACTGAAGCTTTCTTT. The chain carries TRBV29-1 and TRBJ1-1; D unclear. The CDR3 is 13 residues long. Germline V lookup: CDR1 SQVTM, CDR2 ANQGSEA. V was pared by 4 bases and J by 4 bases, with 13 bases between.